This TCR beta chain was found in a study of cytomegalovirus exposure and HLA in healthy donors. With regard to this clone: What it binds is unknown.

In the PCR, 60 Vbeta and 13 Jbeta primers were used. Assay: immunoSEQ multiplex PCR; the TCRdb copy retains only in-frame clones and omits some. The repertoire holds 150,000 or so clones, around 79% seen once, with 2.8% in the top ten. Trimming left V 1 base short and J 5 bases short, with 7 bases between. This CDR3 comprises 13 residues. Germline V gene sequence: CDR1 SGHTA, CDR2 FQGTGA. Regarding the study as a whole: In a later analysis, TCR beta V- and J-gene trimming showed a link to a missense DCLRE1C variant. The number of N-insertions in an Asian-associated ancestry cluster was reportedly below the roughly 660-donor mean in a later analysis. The study found most TCR sequences rare, yet found some public TCRs in many donors.

The chain combines TRBV7-3 with TRBJ2-3; a weak D match, TRBD1 (6 bases). Sequencing was carried out using PBMCs. The receptor was isolated from a man aged 18 to 29 in good health and CMV-seronegative. This CDR3 is CASSLIGGDTQYF. CDR3 coding DNA: TGTGCCAGCAGCTTAATAGGGGGAGATACGCAGTATTTT.